The 32 T cell receptor beta chains below all came from one sample that was sequenced in a study of CD8+ T cells in alopecia areata (dated by TCRdb to 2016 to 2019). Libraries were prepared through the immunoSEQ multiplex PCR assay. To provide template for TCR sequencing, every sample had RNA extracted and reverse transcribed into cDNA. TCRdb mirrors the immuneACCESS table, restricted to in-frame sequences. Some clones are absent from its copies; in checked studies, under half trace to an unresolved V gene, and the reason for the others is unknown. This sample is represented by some 180,000 clones; around 51% of them were singletons. About 9.4% of the sample belongs to the ten largest clones. The sample's treatment or condition, from its label and the paper: oral pan-JAK inhibitor, 5-10 mg twice daily. Source: CD8+ T cells sorted from blood, taken at roughly week 52, from a patient treated with tofacitinib. The receptors stem from a human donor with alopecia areata.

V is TRBV5-1 and J is TRBJ2-5; D is ambiguous. Germline lookup yields CDR1 SGHRS and CDR2 YFSETQ. V lost 0 bases, J lost 4 bases, and 10 bases lay in between. This CDR3 is 14 amino acids long. DNA for the CDR3: TGCGCCAGCAGCTTGGAGGCCCTGGGAGAGACCCAGTACTTC. Translation gives CASSLEALGETQYF.

V is TRBV4-1 and J is TRBJ2-7, with D hard to call. Germline V CDR1 and CDR2: MGHRA, YSYEKL. This CDR3 comprises 13 residues. V lost 1 base and J lost 7, with 11 bases in between. The CDR3 sequence is CASSQVSGWEQYF. CDR3 nucleotides: TGCGCCAGCAGCCAAGTCTCCGGGTGGGAGCAGTACTTC.

This clone occurred a few times. This chain connects TRBV27 to TRBJ2-5; 7 bases agree with TRBD1. Trimming removed 5 bases from V and 1 base from J; junction bases left unmatched: 7. The CDR3 extends over 15 amino acids. CDR1 MNHEY and CDR2 SMNVEV come from the germline V gene (reference sequence). Here the CDR3 reads CASSPRQGIQETQYF. DNA for the CDR3: TGTGCCAGCAGTCCCCGACAGGGCATCCAAGAGACCCAGTACTTC.

This sequence joins TRBV13 and TRBJ1-1; the D is unclear. The V and J ends lost 2 bases and 6 bases respectively, with 7 bases between them. The CDR3 has 12 amino acids. Germline V CDR1 and CDR2: PRHDT, FYEKMQ (reference sequence). Here the CDR3 reads CASSLTRAEAFF. The CDR3 DNA follows: TGTGCCAGCAGCTTAACGCGGGCTGAAGCTTTCTTT.

This clone was found once. This chain links TRBV6-5 with TRBJ1-5, with unresolved D. Between the trimmed V and J ends, which lost 5 bases and 5 bases, there was a span of 10 bases. Germline CDR1 is MNHEY and CDR2 is SVGAGI. The CDR3 has 13 amino acids. Here the CDR3 DNA reads TGTGCCAGCAGTGAAACGGGTGATCAGCCCCAGCATTTT. This encodes CASSETGDQPQHF.

In DNA, the CDR3 is TGTGCCAGCAGCCAAGAGGGGACAGGGGAAGGGTACGAGCAGTACTTC. It is translated as CASSQEGTGEGYEQYF. This sequence joins TRBV7-8 and TRBJ2-7, with 10 bases matching TRBD1. Germline CDR1 reads SGHVS; CDR2 reads FQNEAQ. CDR3 length: 16 residues. The V segment lost 5 bases and the J segment 4 bases; nucleotides outside the gene matches: 11.

The V call is TRBV4-1, the J call TRBJ1-1, with unresolved D. CDR3 length: 12 amino acids. CDR1 is MGHRA and CDR2 is YSYEKL in the germline V gene. The V and J ends lost 0 bases and 10 bases respectively, with 9 bases between them. In DNA, the CDR3 is TGCGCCAGCAGCCAAGACCCGAGGCGAGCTTTCTTT. It translates to CASSQDPRRAFF.

The rearrangement uses TRBV13 and TRBJ1-1; 7 bases line up with TRBD1. CDR1 and CDR2 (germline): PRHDT, FYEKMQ (reference sequence). The junction had 10 bases not matched to a gene; V was cut back by 5 bases and J by 7 bases. The CDR3 sequence is 14 residues long. DNA for the CDR3: TGTGCCAGCAGCCCGACAGGGCCGCAGAATGAAGCTTTCTTT. It specifies CASSPTGPQNEAFF. The full variable domain, in which reference TRBV13 and TRBJ1-1 provide the parts outside the CDR3, is AAGVIQSPRHLIKEKRETATLKCYPIPRHDTVYWYQQGPGQDPQFLISFYEKMQSDKGSIPDRFSAQQFSDYHSELNMSSLELGDSALYFCASSPTGPQNEAFFGQGTRLTVV.

The chain couples TRBV5-6 to TRBJ2-7; perhaps TRBD1 as D (6 bases). Trimming stripped 2 bases from V and 5 bases from J, with 8 bases between. Germline loops: CDR1 SGHDT, CDR2 YYEEEE. This CDR3 contains 12 residues. The CDR3 reads CASSFQGNEQYF. The CDR3 DNA reads TGTGCCAGCAGCTTTCAGGGGAACGAGCAGTACTTC. Supplemented by reference TRBV5-6 and TRBJ2-7, the full variable domain reads DAGVTQSPTHLIKTRGQQVTLRCSPKSGHDTVSWYQQALGQGPQFIFQYYEEEERQRGNFPDRFSGHQFPNYSSELNVNALLLGDSALYLCASSFQGNEQYFGPGTRLTVT.

This clone was counted only a few times. The chain employs TRBV30 and TRBJ2-7, with D perhaps assigned TRBD1 or TRBD2 (5 bases each). Germline assignment: CDR1 GTSNPN and CDR2 SVGIG (reference sequence). The CDR3 loop spans 16 amino acids. V was cut by 3 bases and J by 0 bases, with 18 bases left in between. CDR3 bases: TGTGCCTGGAGCCTATGGGGGACGGCGAGCTCCTACGAGCAGTACTTC. Its translation is CAWSLWGTASSYEQYF.

The chain uses TRBV5-6 and TRBJ2-5; no reliable D call. Germline V gives CDR1 SGHDT, CDR2 YYEEEE. CDR3 length: 12 residues. Trimming pared 0 bases from V and 1 base from J, leaving 1 base between. CDR3: CASSLAQETQYF. In DNA form, the CDR3 reads TGTGCCAGCAGCTTGGCCCAAGAGACCCAGTACTTC.

V and J are TRBV27 and TRBJ2-5, with 13 bases that match TRBD2. The CDR3 has 16 residues. The germline CDR1 and CDR2 sequences are MNHEY and SMNVEV (reference sequence). V dropped 5 bases and J dropped 1; count of bases not matched to a gene: 4. The CDR3 region has the DNA TGTGCCAGCAGTCCTCGACTAGCGGGGGGCCAAGAGACCCAGTACTTC. Amino acid sequence: CASSPRLAGGQETQYF.

The chain is built from TRBV7-2 and TRBJ1-6, with 10 nucleotides matching TRBD1. Unmatched junction bases numbered 4, after V lost 5 bases and J lost 9 bases. Germline-derived CDR1 and CDR2 are SGHTA and FQGNSA. The CDR3 totals 14 residues. This CDR3 is CASSPGQGISPLHF. The CDR3 DNA follows: TGTGCCAGCAGCCCGGGACAGGGGATTTCACCCCTCCACTTT. Variable domain in full (rest from reference TRBV7-2 and TRBJ1-6): GAGVSQSPSNKVTEKGKDVELRCDPISGHTALYWYRQSLGQGLEFLIYFQGNSAPDKSGLPSDRFSAERTGGSVSTLTIQRTQQEDSAVYLCASSPGQGISPLHFGNGTRLTVT.

The V call is TRBV18, the J call TRBJ2-7; D gene ambiguous. The CDR3 sequence is 13 residues long. CDR1 is KGHSH and CDR2 is LQKENI in the germline V gene. V lost 3 bases and J lost 3, with 9 bases in between. CDR3 amino acids: CASSPDANYEQYF. DNA of the CDR3: TGTGCCAGCTCACCGGACGCAAACTACGAGCAGTACTTC.

This clone was observed a handful of times. The chain employs TRBV25-1 and TRBJ2-3; TRBD2 aligns across 7 bases. Germline CDR1 and CDR2: MGHDK and SYGVNS. The CDR3 loop spans 15 amino acids. After removal of 2 bases from V and 2 bases from J, the junction contained 4 bases not matched to a gene. CDR3 residues: CASSEGRGFTDTQYF. CDR3 DNA: TGTGCCAGCAGTGAAGGGCGGGGGTTCACAGATACGCAGTATTTT.

This clone was detected a few times. V usage is TRBV9 and J usage is TRBJ2-1; 11 bases align to TRBD1. The V gene's germline CDR1 is SGDLS and CDR2 YYNGEE. This CDR3 has 17 amino acids. The J segment lost 7 bases and the V segment lost 4 bases, leaving 13 bases of the junction unmatched. DNA of the CDR3: TGTGCCAGCAGCCCAAGACTGGACAGGGGGCTTTTGAATGAGCAGTTCTTC. This gives the protein CASSPRLDRGLLNEQFF.

The chain links TRBV13 to TRBJ1-5, with 10 bases aligning to TRBD1. The germline V gene has CDR1 PRHDT and CDR2 FYEKMQ (reference sequence). The trim removed 3 bases at V and 3 bases at J, leaving 2 bases unmatched. The CDR3 spans 15 residues. The CDR3 spells CASSFGTGVNQPQHF. The DNA of the CDR3 is TGTGCCAGCAGCTTTGGGACAGGGGTCAATCAGCCCCAGCATTTT.

This clone was counted a few times. CDR3 residues: CASSLDREKFF. In nucleotides, the CDR3 is TGCGCCAGCAGCTTGGACAGGGAAAAGTTCTTC. V gene TRBV5-1 combines with J gene TRBJ2-1, with a possible D match to TRBD1 (6 bases). The CDR3 extends over 11 amino acids. The ends were cut back, 0 bases at V and 14 bases at J, with 9 bases in the middle. CDR1 and CDR2 from the germline V gene are SGHRS and YFSETQ.

This clone was seen a handful of times. The J gene is TRBJ1-1, the V gene TRBV5-6, with unresolved D. V gave up 2 bases and J gave up 4 bases, with 12 bases separating them. CDR1 SGHDT and CDR2 YYEEEE come from the germline V gene. The CDR3 is made up of 14 amino acids. The CDR3 loop reads CASSLGRRSTEAFF. DNA for the CDR3: TGTGCCAGCAGCTTAGGGAGGCGAAGCACTGAAGCTTTCTTT. Full variable domain (outside the CDR3, taken from reference TRBV5-6 and TRBJ1-1): DAGVTQSPTHLIKTRGQQVTLRCSPKSGHDTVSWYQQALGQGPQFIFQYYEEEERQRGNFPDRFSGHQFPNYSSELNVNALLLGDSALYLCASSLGRRSTEAFFGQGTRLTVV.

The chain combines TRBV27 with TRBJ2-3; possible D gene TRBD2, 6 bases. Germline V gene sequence: CDR1 MNHEY, CDR2 SMNVEV (reference sequence). Trimming shortened V by 4 bases and J by 0 bases, and 11 bases separated the two germline ends. This CDR3 is 15 amino acids long. CDR3 bases: TGTGCCAGCAGTTGGTGGGCGGGGAGCACAGATACGCAGTATTTT. This encodes CASSWWAGSTDTQYF.

This rearrangement joins TRBV27 to TRBJ2-5; tentatively, D is TRBD2 (5 bases). Trimming removed 5 bases at V and 5 bases at J, with 21 bases between. The CDR3 loop spans 16 amino acids. Germline V lookup: CDR1 MNHEY, CDR2 SMNVEV (reference sequence). The CDR3 sequence is CASSQSDSSTRETQYF. CDR3 in DNA: TGTGCCAGCAGTCAATCGGACTCCTCGACCCGGGAGACCCAGTACTTC.

J is TRBJ1-5 and V is TRBV7-8; no definite D call. Germline CDR1 and CDR2: SGHVS and FQNEAQ. V lost 4 bases and J lost 1, with 8 bases in between. The CDR3 has 14 amino acids. CDR3 protein: CASSYTLSNQPQHF. CDR3 nucleotides: TGTGCCAGCAGCTACACCCTGAGCAATCAGCCCCAGCATTTT.

The genes are TRBV29-1 and TRBJ2-1; D possibly matches TRBD1 or TRBD2 (5 bases each). This CDR3 has 14 amino acids. V lost 4 bases and J 6 bases, leaving 16 bases between the germline ends. The V gene's germline CDR1 is SQVTM and CDR2 ANQGSEA. The CDR3 protein is CSVVGTPEGNEQFF. CDR3 nucleotide sequence: TGCAGCGTTGTCGGGACCCCAGAGGGCAATGAGCAGTTCTTC.

The chain joins TRBV5-6 to TRBJ2-5; D call uncertain. Germline lookup yields CDR1 SGHDT and CDR2 YYEEEE. The V and J ends lost 3 bases and 1 base respectively, with 7 bases between them. The CDR3 totals 13 residues. The DNA for the CDR3 is TGTGCCAGCAGCTCGGACCTCCAAGAGACCCAGTACTTC. Its translation: CASSSDLQETQYF. The variable domain in full, with the rest retrieved from reference TRBV5-6 and TRBJ2-5, is DAGVTQSPTHLIKTRGQQVTLRCSPKSGHDTVSWYQQALGQGPQFIFQYYEEEERQRGNFPDRFSGHQFPNYSSELNVNALLLGDSALYLCASSSDLQETQYFGPGTRLLVL.

This clone came up a few times. The CDR3 region is CAWRRDSQVGRYNSPLHF. The CDR3 DNA is TGTGCCTGGAGACGTGACAGTCAGGTCGGTAGATATAATTCACCCCTCCACTTT. The chain carries TRBV30 and TRBJ1-6; tentatively, D is TRBD1 (5 bases). This CDR3 spans 18 amino acids. Trimming took off 3 bases at V and 4 bases at J, with 22 bases between the two ends. Per the germline V gene, CDR1 is GTSNPN and CDR2 is SVGIG (reference sequence).

The chain links TRBV6-6 to TRBJ1-4; no clear D gene. There are 10 residues in the CDR3. CDR1 is MNHNY and CDR2 is SVGAGI in the germline V gene (reference sequence). V was cut by 10 bases and J by 6 bases, with 6 bases left in between. The CDR3 coding sequence is TGTGCCACCCAGCATGAAAAACTGTTTTTT. Residues: CATQHEKLFF.

As for this clone: An end of the junction does not agree with germline; a read error may underlie this. This chain links TRBV4-1 with TRBJ1-5; a possible D gene is TRBD1 (6 bases). Germline V gene sequence: CDR1 MGHRA, CDR2 YSYEKL. This CDR3 comprises 13 residues. The CDR3 protein is CASSLDRNQPQHF. CDR3 DNA: TGTGCCAGCAGCTTGGACAGAAATCAGCCCCAGCATTTT.

Here the CDR3 reads CASSDDRVNTEAFF. The CDR3, as DNA: TGTGCCAGCAGCGACGACAGGGTGAACACTGAAGCTTTCTTT. The chain combines TRBV9 with TRBJ1-1; 7 bases agree with TRBD1. The CDR3 covers 14 residues. Trimming at V came to 3 bases and at J to 0 bases, leaving 2 bases not matched to a gene. Germline lookup yields CDR1 SGDLS and CDR2 YYNGEE.

The chain couples TRBV7-2 to TRBJ2-3, with D perhaps TRBD1 or TRBD2 (5 bases each). The CDR3 consists of 15 residues. The germline CDR1 and CDR2 sequences are SGHTA and FQGNSA. Trimming took off 5 bases at V and 0 bases at J, with 12 bases between the two ends. The CDR3 is CASSPGTSSTDTQYF. CDR3 in DNA: TGTGCCAGCAGCCCGGGGACGAGTAGCACAGATACGCAGTATTTT.

The J gene is TRBJ1-1, the V gene TRBV7-9; D ambiguous. This CDR3 contains 13 residues. Germline V lookup: CDR1 SEHNR, CDR2 FQNEAQ (reference sequence). V was clipped by 5 bases and J by 5 bases, with 12 bases between them. The DNA for the CDR3 is TGTGCCAGCAGCACCGGGCGGGGAACTGAAGCTTTCTTT. Its translation is CASSTGRGTEAFF.

There are a few counts of this clone. CDR3 DNA: TGCGCCAGCAGCCGACCGGACAGGTTTACTTACAATGAGCAGTTCTTC. This translates into CASSRPDRFTYNEQFF. The chain couples TRBV4-1 to TRBJ2-1, with TRBD1 matching over 7 bases. V gave up 4 bases and J gave up 4 bases; unmatched junction bases: 10. The germline CDR1 and CDR2 sequences are MGHRA and YSYEKL. This CDR3 has 16 amino acids.

The chain has TRBV9 and TRBJ2-1, with a possible D match to TRBD1 (5 bases). CDR1 is SGDLS and CDR2 is YYNGEE in the germline V gene. V gave up 0 bases and J gave up 8 bases, with 18 bases separating them. The CDR3 covers 16 residues. The DNA for the CDR3 is TGTGCCAGCAGCGTAGGTGGGGTAGGCAGGGCGGATGAGCAGTTCTTC. This sequence encodes CASSVGGVGRADEQFF.